The subject of this entry is one T cell receptor beta chain. Its antigen is not identified. These data originate in a study of cytomegalovirus exposure and HLA in healthy donors. Study-level background: T cells numbering around 200 million yielded some 100 million unique TCR beta sequences in an earlier analysis.

Study-wide results and limits: Cytomegalovirus association was listed for 150 or so TCR beta chains. Solely CMV serostatus was available to characterize immune exposure.

Healthy bone marrow donors made up the donor group. The CDR3 runs to 12 residues. The germline gives CDR1 MNHEY, CDR2 SMNVEV (reference sequence). V lost 3 bases and J lost 12, with 12 bases in between. The PCR was carried out with 60 Vbeta primers and 13 Jbeta primers. Assay used: immunoSEQ multiplex PCR; TCRdb lists only in-frame clones, some missing. This repertoire comprises about 75,000 clones; its ten largest clones make up around 4%. The chain links TRBV27 to TRBJ2-1; the D gene is possibly TRBD1 (5 bases). The TCR sequence derives from a young man in good health and CMV-seropositive. Sequencing was done on a sample of PBMCs. The CDR3 sequence is CASSFDSSGQFF. DNA of the CDR3: TGTGCCAGCAGTTTCGACAGTTCAGGGCAGTTCTTC.